This T cell receptor (beta chain) was sequenced in a study of blood T cell repertoires in COVID-19. Profiling relied on immunoSEQ multiplex PCR, and the TCRdb table lists in-frame clones only, not all of them. Of about 190,000 clones in the sample, 84% were seen once. This clone showed up just once. The CDR3 covers 15 residues. J gave up 4 bases and V 5 bases, and 10 bases lay outside the gene matches. Germline CDR1 is MDHEN and CDR2 is SYDVKM. This clonotype was sampled from a woman younger than 45 who had been exposed to COVID-19. The material sequenced was PBMCs or T cells enriched from blood (not recorded which). The rearrangement uses TRBV28 and TRBJ2-7; 8 nucleotides align to TRBD1. This chain's CDR3 is CASSGRTGLLYEQYF. As DNA, the CDR3 is TGTGCCAGCAGTGGAAGGACAGGGCTTCTGTACGAGCAGTACTTC.